A selection of T cell receptor beta chains follows, all from one sample in a study of blood T cell repertoires in COVID-19. Measured with immunoSEQ multiplex PCR; TCRdb has only the in-frame clones, and not every one. The sample includes around 93,000 clones, about 77% of them seen just once. Sequenced sample: peripheral blood. These receptors were taken from a woman at least 80 years old with acute or convalescent COVID-19. Each CDR3 is given with its conserved first and last residue.

TRBJ2-5,TRBV14,CASSRRDLEFYF
TRBJ1-3,TRBV7-6,CASSRSGRTASGNTIYF
TRBJ2-2,TRBV5-4,CASSSVTENTGELFF
TRBJ1-4,TRBV19,CASRRGPNEKLFF
TRBJ2-7,TRBV10-3,CAISEADRGQYEQYF
TRBJ2-3,TRBV30,CAWSATGADTQYF
TRBJ1-1,TRBV30,CAWSVRVDTEAFF
TRBJ2-7,TRBV18,CASSLATSSGRADEQYF
TRBJ1-2,TRBV9,CASSVGGSVDYGYTF
TRBJ1-1,TRBV7-9,CASSLNRGEAFF
TRBJ1-5,TRBV2,CASSAFVGNQPQHF
TRBJ2-1,TRBV7-2,CASSHSGGALNEQFF
TRBJ1-6,TRBV2,CASRAGSPLHF
TRBJ1-2,TRBV19,CASTDQGFPSYTF
TRBJ1-5,TRBV19,CASSIFQGNQPQHF
TRBJ2-7,TRBV7-2,CASSPYLRAGAEQYF
TRBJ1-5,TRBV7-2,CASSPQQGRGNQPQHF
TRBJ2-5,TRBV5-4,CASSWSGRTMETQYF
TRBJ2-5,TRBV5-4,CASSLGGTVETQYF
TRBJ2-5,TRBV18,CASSRGRQGGQETQYF
TRBJ2-6,TRBV27,CASSLSPGSPGRAGANVLTF
TRBJ1-2,TRBV7-9,CASSGAGGSGRSGYTF
TRBJ1-6,TRBV7-3,CASSIGGSSPLHF
TRBJ2-3,TRBV5-6,CASSDPWGPSTDTQYF
TRBJ2-1,TRBV9,CASSVGTSGGERFEQFF
TRBJ2-7,TRBV11-2,CASRKLAGGHEQYF
TRBJ1-5,TRBV18,CASSPEQGALGNQPQHF
TRBJ1-5,TRBV28,CASSGYTTGQGAGWGNQPQHF
TRBJ1-4,TRBV12-3/TRBV12-4,CASTGGGEKLFF
TRBJ2-1,TRBV3-1/TRBV3-2,CASSQRQGREQFF
TRBJ2-5,TRBV18,CASSLGQGAPETQYF
TRBJ1-4,TRBV18,CASSRDSNEKLFF
TRBJ2-3,TRBV5-1,CASSDGTSGSTDTQYF
TRBJ2-7,TRBV6-5,CASSYGTPVEQYF
TRBJ2-2,TRBV7-2,CASSLEWAANTGELFF
TRBJ1-2,TRBV18,CASSPLKARPYGYTF
TRBJ1-6,TRBV15,CATSRGRDSPLHF
TRBJ1-4,TRBV28,CASTPAGTGGEKLFF
TRBJ2-2,TRBV6-5,CASRRTGNTGELFF
TRBJ2-1,TRBV4-2,CASSQIGTSGSNSYNEQFF
TRBJ2-2,TRBV7-8,CASSPKLGGPNTGELFF
TRBJ2-7,TRBV6-5,CASSPSRAGGQQYF